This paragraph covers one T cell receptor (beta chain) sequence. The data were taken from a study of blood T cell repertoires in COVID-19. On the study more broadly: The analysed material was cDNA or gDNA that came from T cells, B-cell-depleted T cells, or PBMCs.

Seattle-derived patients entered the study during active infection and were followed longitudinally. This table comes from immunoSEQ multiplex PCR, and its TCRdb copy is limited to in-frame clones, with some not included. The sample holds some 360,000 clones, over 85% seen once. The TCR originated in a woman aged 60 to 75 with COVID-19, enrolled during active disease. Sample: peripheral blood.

The CDR3 sequence: CASSQAQGQPGELFF. CDR3 DNA sequence: TGCGCCAGCAGCCAAGCACAAGGACAGCCCGGGGAGCTGTTTTTT. This chain joins TRBV4-1 and TRBJ2-2; possibly TRBD1 for D (6 bases). The CDR3 is 15 residues long. V lost 1 base and J lost 6, with 12 bases in between. The V gene's germline CDR1 is MGHRA and CDR2 YSYEKL.